These 30 T cell receptor beta chains were all obtained from the same sample, sequenced in a study of cytomegalovirus exposure and HLA in healthy donors. Both 60 Vbeta primers and 13 Jbeta primers went into the PCR. Produced via immunoSEQ multiplex PCR; TCRdb's table is partial and in-frame only. The repertoire holds 110,000 to 150,000 clones, with around 78% as singletons. The specimen was PBMCs. These receptors all come from a young woman in good health and CMV-seropositive.

The gene calls are TRBV6-5 and TRBJ2-1; 12 positions match TRBD2. This CDR3 is 14 amino acids long. Per the germline V gene, CDR1 is MNHEY and CDR2 is SVGAGI. V shed 8 bases, J shed 3 bases, and the junction held 2 bases outside the gene matches. CDR3 coding DNA: TGTGCCAGCCAGACTAGCGGGGGCTACAATGAGCAGTTCTTC. This gives the protein CASQTSGGYNEQFF.

The chain joins TRBV5-4 to TRBJ1-2; D is uncertain. The CDR3 consists of 14 residues. The germline V and J ends were trimmed by 3 bases and 4 bases, with 13 bases remaining between them. The V gene's germline CDR1 is SGHNT and CDR2 YYREEE (reference sequence). CDR3 sequence reads: CASSWEAWSYGYTF. CDR3 nucleotide sequence: TGTGCCAGCAGCTGGGAGGCGTGGAGCTATGGCTACACCTTC.

The chain employs TRBV19 and TRBJ1-5; 7 nucleotides align to TRBD1. Looked up from germline, CDR1 is LNHDA and CDR2 is SQIVND (reference sequence). This CDR3 is built from 17 residues. V lost 3 bases and J lost 4; bases outside the gene matches: 12. The CDR3 coding sequence is TGTGCCAGTAGTATCTTAAGGAGGGGGCTAGGTAATCAGCCCCAGCATTTT. Translated, it gives CASSILRRGLGNQPQHF.

Written as DNA, the CDR3 is TGCAGCGTTGGATATACAGGGAAGAGCAATCAGCCCCAGCATTTT. It specifies CSVGYTGKSNQPQHF. J is TRBJ1-5 and V is TRBV29-1; D might be TRBD1 (6 bases). The V and J ends lost 4 bases and 1 base respectively, with 14 bases between them. Germline-derived CDR1 and CDR2 are SQVTM and ANQGSEA. The CDR3 length is 15 residues.

This chain links TRBV19 with TRBJ2-1; 7 nucleotides line up with TRBD1. The ends lost 6 bases at V and 5 bases at J; junction bases unmatched: 10. Per germline, CDR1 LNHDA and CDR2 SQIVND (reference sequence). The CDR3 runs to 15 residues. The CDR3 loop reads CASRVEGARHNEQFF. The DNA for the CDR3 is TGTGCCAGTAGGGTAGAGGGGGCGCGCCACAATGAGCAGTTCTTC.

This clone has only one observation. The chain carries TRBV6-5 and TRBJ2-3; weak D call: TRBD1 (5 bases). Trimming left V 6 bases short and J 4 bases short, with 14 bases between. Germline assignment: CDR1 MNHEY and CDR2 SVGAGI. The CDR3 totals 14 residues. CDR3 sequence (DNA): TGTGCCAGCAGAAGGGGCCCCGAGGCAGATACGCAGTATTTT. Its translation: CASRRGPEADTQYF.

This chain connects TRBV5-5 to TRBJ1-1; no clear D. The germline gives CDR1 SGHKS, CDR2 YYEKEE (reference sequence). With 4 bases removed from V and 3 bases from J, the gap between germline ends came to 16 bases. The CDR3 is 15 residues long. CDR3 in amino acids: CASSTGTGSYTEAFF. The CDR3 DNA is TGTGCCAGCAGCACGGGAACGGGGTCTTACACTGAAGCTTTCTTT.

V usage is TRBV10-2 and J usage is TRBJ1-1; D unresolved. CDR3 length: 14 residues. Trimming took off 7 bases at V and 7 bases at J, with 19 bases between the two ends. Germline CDR1 reads WSHSY; CDR2 reads SAAADI. CDR3 in DNA: TGCGCCAGCACCGCACCGGCCCAACGGGGTGAAGCTTTCTTT. This codes for CASTAPAQRGEAFF.

This chain uses TRBV6-5 with TRBJ1-4; perhaps TRBD1 as D (6 bases). Germline assignment: CDR1 MNHEY and CDR2 SVGAGI. The CDR3 runs 15 residues. The germline V and J ends were trimmed by 0 bases and 8 bases, with 13 bases remaining between them. The CDR3 loop is CASSYSSRGREKLFF. CDR3 coding DNA: TGTGCCAGCAGTTACTCGAGCAGGGGTAGGGAAAAACTGTTTTTT.

This clone has ten or more counts. The rearrangement joins TRBV5-4 to TRBJ2-7; D might be TRBD2 (6 bases). Germline lookup yields CDR1 SGHNT and CDR2 YYREEE (reference sequence). The V and J ends lost 3 bases and 3 bases respectively, with 19 bases between them. The CDR3 is 16 amino acids. The CDR3 spells CASSWRGRLGGYEQYF. The DNA of the CDR3 is TGTGCCAGCAGCTGGAGGGGTCGTCTGGGGGGCTACGAGCAGTACTTC.

J is TRBJ1-5 and V is TRBV27; 9 nucleotides match TRBD1. Looked up from germline, CDR1 is MNHEY and CDR2 is SMNVEV (reference sequence). This CDR3 region has 15 residues. After removal of 10 bases from V and 2 bases from J, the junction contained 9 bases not matched to a gene. The CDR3 protein is CATARGQGGNQPQHF. CDR3 nucleotides: TGTGCCACCGCCCGGGGACAGGGAGGCAATCAGCCCCAGCATTTT.

The table lists this clone with a few counts. The chain couples TRBV7-2 to TRBJ2-7; 8 bases line up with TRBD2. From germline, CDR1 is SGHTA and CDR2 FQGNSA. The CDR3 totals 19 residues. V lost 2 bases, J lost 7 bases, and 22 bases stayed unmatched. This CDR3 is CASSLSPWRGAPPGGEQYF. In DNA form, the CDR3 reads TGTGCCAGCAGCTTATCCCCATGGCGGGGGGCCCCCCCTGGTGGGGAGCAGTACTTC.

The chain couples TRBV19 to TRBJ1-2, with TRBD1 matching 7 bases. V dropped 6 bases and J dropped 2; count of bases not matched to a gene: 6. The CDR3 is 14 residues long. Germline loops: CDR1 LNHDA, CDR2 SQIVND (reference sequence). The CDR3 is CASSPGTVNYGYTF. As DNA, the CDR3 is TGTGCCAGTAGCCCCGGGACAGTAAACTATGGCTACACCTTC.

The chain links TRBV2 to TRBJ1-1, with TRBD1 identical over 9 bases. The germline gives CDR1 SNHLY, CDR2 FYNNEI. This CDR3 has 17 amino acids. V lost 6 bases and J lost 1; bases outside the gene matches: 12. The CDR3 DNA reads as TGTGCCAGCAGGGATGCCGGGACAGGGTTGGGGAACACTGAAGCTTTCTTT. Translated: CASRDAGTGLGNTEAFF.

V usage is TRBV6-5 and J usage is TRBJ2-7; D possibly corresponds to TRBD1 (5 bases). CDR1 MNHEY and CDR2 SVGAGI come from the germline V gene. The V end lost 0 bases, the J end lost 6 bases, and 15 bases lay between the germline ends. CDR3 length: 15 amino acids. In DNA, the CDR3 is TGTGCCAGCAGTTACTCTATGGTAGGGGTCGGCGAGCAGTACTTC. Protein product: CASSYSMVGVGEQYF.

J is TRBJ2-2 and V is TRBV5-1; a weak D match, TRBD2 (6 bases). CDR1 is SGHRS, CDR2 YFSETQ, per germline. Trimming removed 5 bases from V and 9 bases from J, with 11 bases in between. The CDR3 has 12 residues. DNA for the CDR3: TGCGCCAGCAGTTCGGGGGAGCGGGAGCTGTTTTTT. Protein product: CASSSGERELFF.

V and J are TRBV12-5 and TRBJ1-4; TRBD1 matches at 12 bases. Germline CDR1 is LGHNT and CDR2 is FRNRAP. The trim removed 6 bases at V and 10 bases at J, leaving 9 bases unmatched. The CDR3 contains 15 residues. In DNA form, the CDR3 reads TGTGCTAGTGGACCTGCCGGGACAGGGGGCACAAAACTGTTTTTT. Translating it yields CASGPAGTGGTKLFF.

This clone has more than one count but fewer than ten. This chain links TRBV28 with TRBJ1-2; unclear D gene. CDR3 length equals 13 residues. The germline V gene has CDR1 MDHEN and CDR2 SYDVKM. Trimming stripped 5 bases from V and 8 bases from J, with 15 bases between. The CDR3 bases are TGTGCCAGCAGTCTCCTATCTCCGAGCGGCTACACCTTC. It translates to CASSLLSPSGYTF.

The gene calls are TRBV6-5 and TRBJ2-5, with a possible D match to TRBD1 (6 bases). The J call is uncertain, as TRBJ2-7 better fits the DNA end. Germline V CDR1 and CDR2: MNHEY, SVGAGI. The CDR3 loop spans 13 amino acids. The CDR3 nucleotides read TGTGCCAGCAGGCGACAGGCTTCCTACGAGCAGTACTTC. Amino acid sequence: CASRRQASYEQYF.

V is TRBV6-5 and J is TRBJ1-1; D is undetermined. Trimming left V 4 bases short and J 1 base short, with 13 bases between. The length of the CDR3 is 15 residues. CDR1 MNHEY and CDR2 SVGAGI come from the germline V gene. CDR3 coding DNA: TGTGCCAGCAGTTCCCCGGGAGGGAGGAACACTGAAGCTTTCTTT. This encodes CASSSPGGRNTEAFF.

The chain couples TRBV6-1 to TRBJ1-1, with 8 bases identical to TRBD1. The V gene's germline CDR1 is MNHNS and CDR2 SASEGT. Trimming took 5 bases from V and 0 from J; bases not matched to a gene: 5. This CDR3 has 15 residues. The CDR3 nucleotides read TGTGCCAGCAGTCTCAGGACAGGGTTGAACACTGAAGCTTTCTTT. Its protein is CASSLRTGLNTEAFF.

The rearrangement joins TRBV19 to TRBJ1-6, with a tentative D call TRBD1 (6 bases). Germline V lookup: CDR1 LNHDA, CDR2 SQIVND (reference sequence). V was clipped by 2 bases and J by 8 bases, with 13 bases between them. This CDR3 region has 15 residues. The CDR3 nucleotides are TGTGCCAGTAGTATACTTACAGGGAAGGATTCACCCCTCCACTTT. Protein product: CASSILTGKDSPLHF.

The chain uses TRBV18 and TRBJ1-1; no definite D call. The CDR3 contains 11 residues. V shed 2 bases and J shed 8 bases, with 6 bases lying between them. Germline CDR1 reads KGHSH; CDR2 reads LQKENI. In DNA form, the CDR3 reads TGTGCCAGCTCACCAACCGGGGAAGCTTTCTTT. This translates into CASSPTGEAFF.

The chain carries TRBV19 and TRBJ1-5; a weak D match, TRBD1 (5 bases). The V gene's germline CDR1 is LNHDA and CDR2 SQIVND (reference sequence). CDR3 length equals 15 residues. V lost 5 bases and J 4 bases, leaving 15 bases between the germline ends. CDR3 sequence: CASSALTDLNQPQHF. The CDR3 coding sequence is TGTGCCAGTAGTGCCCTGACAGATCTTAATCAGCCCCAGCATTTT. Based on the CDR3 plus reference TRBV19 and TRBJ1-5, the full variable domain is DGGITQSPKYLFRKEGQNVTLSCEQNLNHDAMYWYRQDPGQGLRLIYYSQIVNDFQKGDIAEGYSVSREKKESFPLTVTSAQKNPTAFYLCASSALTDLNQPQHFGDGTRLSIL.

This chain joins TRBV5-4 and TRBJ1-1, with unresolved D. This CDR3 comprises 13 residues. V lost 0 bases, J lost 0 bases, and 3 bases lay in between. The germline V gene has CDR1 SGHNT and CDR2 YYREEE (reference sequence). Here the CDR3 DNA reads TGTGCCAGCAGCTTGGGTATGAACACTGAAGCTTTCTTT. This translates into CASSLGMNTEAFF.

The chain has TRBV5-1 and TRBJ2-7; the D gene is possibly TRBD1 (6 bases). CDR1 SGHRS and CDR2 YFSETQ come from the germline V gene. The V and J ends lost 5 bases and 0 bases respectively, with 15 bases between them. The CDR3 length is 15 residues. This CDR3 is CASRLQLTGSYEQYF. The CDR3 DNA follows: TGCGCCAGCAGACTACAGCTGACAGGCTCCTACGAGCAGTACTTC.

The V gene is TRBV2, the J gene TRBJ1-1, with 8 positions matching TRBD1. After removal of 7 bases from V and 0 bases from J, the junction contained 4 bases not matched to a gene. This CDR3 spans 14 amino acids. CDR1 SNHLY and CDR2 FYNNEI come from the germline V gene. The DNA of the CDR3 is TGTGCCAGCACCGGGACAGGCTTGAACACTGAAGCTTTCTTT. It translates to CASTGTGLNTEAFF.

The V gene is TRBV4-3, the J gene TRBJ1-4; D gene uncertain. Germline V gene lookup returns CDR1 LGHNA and CDR2 YSLEER. The CDR3 consists of 13 residues. V lost 3 bases and J 8 bases, leaving 10 bases between the germline ends. The chain's CDR3 is CASSQRGGEKLFF. The CDR3 DNA reads as TGCGCCAGCAGCCAGCGGGGTGGGGAAAAACTGTTTTTT.

This rearrangement joins TRBV5-1 to TRBJ1-1; 7 bases agree with TRBD1. Looked up from germline, CDR1 is SGHRS and CDR2 is YFSETQ. V lost 5 bases and J lost 5; bases outside the gene matches: 15. CDR3 size: 16 residues. The CDR3 DNA reads TGCGCCAGCAGTCGAACGACAGGGAACGGTATTACTGAAGCTTTCTTT. Translating it yields CASSRTTGNGITEAFF.

In the case of this clone: At one end, the junction sequence differs from germline, possibly due to a read error. CDR3 coding DNA: TGTGCCAGCAGTGAAGCGCTCTACTCTAGGACAGGGGTGTCTTTT. Amino acids: CASSEALYSRTGVSF. The V and J genes are TRBV6-1 and TRBJ1-4, with 9 bases fitting TRBD1. Germline values: CDR1 MNHNS, CDR2 SASEGT. The CDR3 runs 15 residues.